The rows below give T cell receptor beta chains drawn from one sample of a study of blood T cell repertoires in COVID-19. Produced via immunoSEQ multiplex PCR; TCRdb's table is partial and in-frame only. The data hold 110,000 to 150,000 clones, with 80% observed a single time. The sequencing input was peripheral blood. The receptors here all came from a woman aged 45-65 years with acute or convalescent COVID-19. The CDR3 runs from the conserved cysteine through the conserved F or W. A D gene is named only where the DNA matches it firmly. Size tells how often a clone was seen (once, few, many) or the class of an expanded clone, and some rows leave it out.

clone size,D gene,V gene,J gene,CDR3 protein,CDR3 DNA
few,-,TRBV7-2,TRBJ1-4,CASSPRGGGGEKLFF,TGTGCCAGCAGCCCTAGGGGGGGTGGTGGGGAAAAACTGTTTTTT
-,-,TRBV4-2,TRBJ1-1,CASSQETGNTEAFF,TGTGCCAGCAGCCAAGAGACAGGGAACACTGAAGCTTTCTTT
-,-,TRBV27,TRBJ1-1,CASSFRPLVRPEAFF,TGTGCCAGCAGTTTCCGCCCCCTTGTGCGCCCTGAAGCTTTCTTT
-,-,TRBV25-1,TRBJ1-2,CASSDLHGAGNYGYTF,TGTGCCAGCAGTGATCTCCATGGGGCGGGAAACTATGGCTACACCTTC
-,-,TRBV5-1,TRBJ1-3,CASSSTGATGNTIYF,TGCGCCAGCAGCTCGACAGGAGCGACTGGAAACACCATATATTTT
-,-,TRBV3-1/TRBV3-2,TRBJ1-3,CASSPAITRVSGNTIYF,TGTGCCAGCAGCCCGGCTATCACACGGGTCTCTGGAAACACCATATATTTT
-,TRBD2,TRBV28,TRBJ2-5,CASSLFPASVAGDQETQYF,TGTGCCAGCAGTTTATTTCCCGCTTCCGTAGCGGGGGACCAAGAGACCCAGTACTTC
-,-,TRBV27,TRBJ1-2,CASTQGWDTAQFSGYTF,TGTGCCAGCACACAGGGATGGGACACGGCACAATTTAGTGGCTACACCTTC
once,-,TRBV6-6,TRBJ2-3,CASSESTDTQYF,TGTGCCAGCAGTGAGAGCACAGATACGCAGTATTTT
-,-,TRBV3-1/TRBV3-2,TRBJ2-7,CASSLSSLRPRLEQYF,TGTGCCAGCAGCCTTTCCTCGCTACGACCCCGACTCGAGCAGTACTTC
-,-,TRBV28,TRBJ1-2,CASTPGAGYTF,TGTGCCAGCACCCCTGGGGCCGGCTACACCTTC
-,-,TRBV18,TRBJ1-5,CASSLRDTNGQPQHF,TGTGCCAGCTCACTCCGGGACACCAATGGGCAGCCCCAGCATTTT
few,TRBD1,TRBV18,TRBJ2-7,CASSLSGTVRGQYF,TGTGCCAGCTCACTGTCCGGGACAGTCCGCGGGCAGTACTTC
-,-,TRBV13,TRBJ1-6,CASSEPGDYNSPLHF,TGTGCCAGCAGCGAACCGGGAGACTATAATTCACCCCTCCACTTT
-,TRBD2,TRBV9,TRBJ2-1,CASSAGGGRGNEQFF,TGTGCCAGCAGCGCGGGAGGGGGGAGAGGCAATGAGCAGTTCTTC
-,-,TRBV7-2,TRBJ1-1,CASRLFGEHTEAFF,TGTGCCAGCAGGTTATTTGGGGAGCACACTGAAGCTTTCTTT
-,TRBD1,TRBV7-9,TRBJ1-6,CASSPGTGGRIGSPLHF,TGTGCCAGCAGCCCTGGGACAGGGGGCCGGATTGGTTCACCCCTCCACTTT
-,-,TRBV7-9,TRBJ2-5,CASSSPTEQETQYF,TGTGCCAGCAGCTCCCCGACAGAGCAAGAGACCCAGTACTTC
few,TRBD2,TRBV27,TRBJ2-3,CASSFGTGGTDTQYF,TGTGCCAGCAGTTTTGGAACGGGAGGTACAGATACGCAGTATTTT
-,-,TRBV4-3,TRBJ1-2,CASSSPGGAVNYGYTF,TGCGCCAGCAGCTCCCCGGGCGGGGCCGTTAACTATGGCTACACCTTC
-,-,TRBV28,TRBJ2-3,CASSPLGSGRTDTQYF,TGTGCCAGCAGTCCCCTCGGCAGCGGCCGCACAGATACGCAGTATTTT
-,-,TRBV7-2,TRBJ2-2,CASSLRRDTGELFF,TGTGCCAGCAGCTTACGGAGGGACACCGGGGAGCTGTTTTTT
-,-,TRBV19,TRBJ1-6,CASSSQNGPLHF,TGTGCCAGTAGTTCACAAAACGGGCCCCTCCACTTT
once,TRBD2,TRBV4-1,TRBJ2-7,CASSQGMVGTSVPYEQYF,TGCGCCAGCAGCCAAGGAATGGTAGGGACTAGCGTCCCCTACGAGCAGTACTTC
-,TRBD2,TRBV10-1,TRBJ2-7,CASSESWRGTVYEQYF,TGCGCCAGCAGTGAGTCTTGGCGGGGGACCGTCTACGAGCAGTACTTC
-,TRBD1,TRBV5-6,TRBJ1-2,CASSLGTGEYGYTF,TGTGCCAGCAGCTTGGGGACAGGGGAGTATGGCTACACCTTC
few,-,TRBV9,TRBJ2-5,CASSVAGYQETQYF,TGTGCCAGCAGCGTAGCGGGGTACCAAGAGACCCAGTACTTC
-,-,TRBV6-5,TRBJ2-7,CASTPGDRFAYEQYF,TGTGCCAGCACCCCAGGGGACCGGTTCGCCTACGAGCAGTACTTC
few,-,TRBV30,TRBJ2-7,CAWSATPREQYF,TGTGCCTGGAGTGCGACTCCCCGCGAGCAGTACTTC
-,TRBD2,TRBV7-6,TRBJ2-1,CASSRLPGTSYEQFF,TGTGCCAGCAGCCGGCTGCCCGGGACTAGCTATGAGCAGTTCTTC
-,-,TRBV27,TRBJ1-4,CASSPGTAGEKLFF,TGTGCCAGCAGTCCTGGGACGGCGGGGGAAAAACTGTTTTTT
-,TRBD1,TRBV5-1,TRBJ1-2,CASSLIGQGRGYTF,TGCGCCAGCAGCTTGATAGGACAGGGACGCGGCTACACCTTC
once,TRBD1,TRBV6-6,TRBJ1-5,CASWGQVGQPQHF,TGTGCCAGCTGGGGACAGGTGGGTCAGCCCCAGCATTTT
-,TRBD1,TRBV4-3,TRBJ1-1,CASSQAGQPNTEAFF,TGCGCCAGCAGCCAAGCGGGACAGCCGAACACTGAAGCTTTCTTT
-,-,TRBV3-1/TRBV3-2,TRBJ2-1,CASSQESGVRDNEQFF,TGTGCCAGCAGCCAAGAGTCGGGGGTGAGGGACAATGAGCAGTTCTTC
few,-,TRBV9,TRBJ2-2,CASSVGPGELFF,TGTGCCAGCAGCGTAGGGCCCGGGGAGCTGTTTTTT
-,-,TRBV7-9,TRBJ1-1,CASSFQNREAFF,TGTGCCAGCAGCTTCCAGAACAGGGAAGCTTTCTTT
-,TRBD1,TRBV6-2/TRBV6-3,TRBJ2-1,CASSFMPGQAYNEQFF,TGTGCCAGCAGTTTTATGCCGGGACAGGCCTACAATGAGCAGTTCTTC